Listed below are T cell receptor beta chains from one sample, sequenced in a study of T cell responses to AZD1222 COVID-19 vaccine. Clones were sequenced by immunoSEQ multiplex PCR, and TCRdb holds only the in-frame ones, with some missing. In the table there are roughly 140,000 clones, 75% to 90% of which are singletons. The input for sequencing was peripheral blood, taken on day 0 of AZD1222 vaccination. All receptors derive from an adult in good health. CDR3s leave out the opening cysteine and the closing phenylalanine or tryptophan. Only part of the rows carry a size: once, few, many, or a class if the clone is expanded.

CDR3	size	V
ASTVVAGVPPSYNEQF	.	TRBV27
ASSPPGTSGAEQY	few	TRBV18
ASSMDPSRNTEAF	.	TRBV19
ASSQDHTNYGYT	.	TRBV4-2
ASRTGGTEAF	few	TRBV19
ATSPTRNNEQF	.	TRBV24-1
AWGGVDGNTIY	.	TRBV19
ASSFTRGPGTEAF	.	TRBV6-5
AIRTRSPSGGPYT	.	TRBV10-3
ASSLVTGHEQY	.	TRBV7-9
ASSYPGPGPDTQY	.	TRBV6-5
ASRGHNTEAF	.	TRBV12-3/TRBV12-4
ASSQVQYGNEKLF	once	TRBV3-1/TRBV3-2
ATSSGTRDEQY	.	TRBV15
ASSRATGGNTIY	once	TRBV18
ASRPHSTGELF	.	TRBV12-3/TRBV12-4
ASSLVNRDISYEQY	.	TRBV5-1
ASSLDRDYGYT	.	TRBV5-4
ASSQLPPPGGEQY	once	TRBV4-1
ASSPPRGEQY	.	TRBV13
ASSLGGGTEAF	.	TRBV13
ASSQDRRQTVGYT	once	TRBV4-1
ASGQGAQPQH	.	TRBV6-5
ASRTDVGRLPYEQY	.	TRBV5-5
ASSRDGGFNQPQH	.	TRBV11-2
ASSWTGSNTEAF	.	TRBV11-2
ASSSPRTGSDYGYT	.	TRBV7-9
ASSFGQGYGYT	.	TRBV6-6
ASSLAGRGSYEQY	.	TRBV11-1
AWGSGVS	.	TRBV30
ASSPFPLLDEQF	.	TRBV11-2
ASRTGWGYEQY	.	TRBV5-1
TSSLMIAGGPNEQF	.	TRBV1
ASSEYRGKNNQPQH	.	TRBV2
ASRDRGAMNTEAF	.	TRBV10-2
ASSTYTDEQY	once	TRBV18
ASSPGLAGEQF	.	TRBV12-3/TRBV12-4
ASSPLQGARGAYNEQF	.	TRBV28
ATKFTGSAGELF	.	TRBV3-1/TRBV3-2
ASSLVPAGGPTGELF	.	TRBV11-2
ASRMDRGLTEAF	.	TRBV6-4
ASSPGLFNNEQF	.	TRBV28